This is a list of T cell receptor beta chains from one sample in a study of early T cells in non-severe SARS-CoV-2 infection. TCRdb itself ran the 5' RACE reads through MiXCR, one entry per CDR3 protein. The sample yields 75,000 to 95,000 distinct CDR3 sequences, around a sixth seen once. Here the sequenced sample was whole blood, taken at baseline. The source of these receptors is an adult who was a healthcare worker with PCR-confirmed SARS-CoV-2 infection or an uninfected control (not recorded which). Each CDR3 is given with its conserved first and last residue. D genes are given only for firm matches. A row's size may be missing; if present it is once, few, many or a size class.

J gene,clone size,D gene,V gene,CDR3 protein,CDR3 DNA
TRBJ2-5,NA,NA,TRBV28,CASSDRFIVEETQYF,TGTGCCAGCAGCGACAGGTTCATAGTAGAAGAGACCCAGTACTTC
TRBJ1-3,NA,NA,TRBV11-2,CASSTQMGPGNTIYF,TGTGCCAGCAGCACTCAAATGGGACCTGGAAACACCATATATTTT
TRBJ2-1,NA,TRBD2,TRBV4-1,CASSQAPSGRNEQFF,TGCGCCAGCAGCCAAGCGCCTAGCGGGAGAAATGAGCAGTTCTTC
TRBJ2-5,NA,NA,TRBV14,CASSEGGYPQETQYF,TGTGCCAGTAGCGAAGGCGGCTATCCCCAAGAGACCCAGTACTTC
TRBJ2-5,many,NA,TRBV2,CAGAVPSKIGQYF,TGTGCCGGGGCGGTACCTTCTAAGATAGGACAGTACTTC
TRBJ2-3,many,NA,TRBV6-2/TRBV6-3,CASSSRRSTDTQYF,TGTGCCAGCAGTTCTAGGAGATCGACAGATACGCAGTATTTT
TRBJ2-7,NA,NA,TRBV20-1,CSATTGGPYEQYF,TGCAGTGCTACGACTGGAGGTCCCTACGAGCAGTACTTC
TRBJ2-3,NA,TRBD2,TRBV6-5,CASSFTALPGLAGGQHTQYF,TGTGCCAGCAGTTTCACAGCACTCCCGGGACTAGCGGGAGGGCAACATACGCAGTATTTT
TRBJ2-5,NA,NA,TRBV7-2,CASSLGRGWETQYF,TGTGCCAGCAGCTTAGGGAGGGGATGGGAGACCCAGTACTTC
TRBJ1-2,many,NA,TRBV27,CASSLTLGGPGYTF,TGTGCCAGCAGTTTAACCCTTGGGGGACCTGGCTACACCTTC
TRBJ2-1,many,TRBD2,TRBV12-3/TRBV12-4,CASRAGTSGRAEQFF,TGTGCCAGCAGAGCCGGGACTAGCGGGCGCGCTGAGCAGTTCTTC
TRBJ1-2,NA,NA,TRBV28,CASSFEGYTF,TGTGCCAGCAGTTTCGAGGGCTACACCTTC
TRBJ2-4,few,TRBD2,TRBV27,CASSLGRGELSGNIQYF,TGTGCCAGCAGTTTAGGGAGGGGTGAGCTCTCGGGAAACATTCAGTACTTC
TRBJ2-1,few,TRBD2,TRBV3-1,CASSQVHSGSSYNEQFF,TGTGCCAGCAGCCAAGTCCACAGCGGGAGCTCTTACAATGAGCAGTTCTTC
TRBJ2-1,once,NA,TRBV6-2/TRBV6-3,CASCGNAYNEQFF,TGTGCCAGCTGCGGGAACGCTTACAATGAGCAGTTCTTC
TRBJ2-7,NA,TRBD1,TRBV5-1,CASYPGQSSYEQYF,TGCGCCAGCTATCCGGGACAGAGCTCCTACGAGCAGTACTTC
TRBJ1-1,few,NA,TRBV20-1,CSARGANEAFF,TGCAGTGCTAGAGGGGCCAATGAAGCTTTCTTT
TRBJ2-5,NA,TRBD2,TRBV20-1,CSARIAGDLETQYF,TGCAGTGCTAGGATAGCGGGAGACTTAGAGACCCAGTACTTC
TRBJ2-5,NA,NA,TRBV20-1,CSARDAALQETQYF,TGCAGTGCTAGAGATGCTGCGCTTCAAGAGACCCAGTACTTC
TRBJ1-3,few,NA,TRBV5-1,CASSLGLGNTIYF,TGCGCCAGCAGCTTGGGACTTGGAAACACCATATATTTT
TRBJ1-2,many,NA,TRBV20-1,CSALPGRRANYGYTF,TGCAGTGCCCTTCCGGGACGGCGGGCTAACTATGGCTACACCTTC
TRBJ2-1,once,TRBD1,TRBV5-8,CASSPTTGSSSEQFF,TGTGCCAGCAGCCCCACGACAGGGTCCTCCAGTGAGCAGTTCTTC
TRBJ2-6,few,NA,TRBV11-1,CASSLFGGGANVLTF,TGTGCCAGCAGCTTATTCGGGGGTGGGGCCAACGTCCTGACTTTC
TRBJ1-6,few,NA,TRBV20-1,CSAPRGDNSPLHF,TGCAGTGCTCCCAGAGGGGATAATTCACCCCTCCACTTT